Following are 8 T cell receptor beta chains from one sample sequenced in a study of OX40 agonist ivuxolimab in advanced cancers. The repertoire was sequenced with immunoSEQ multiplex PCR; TCRdb's copy has only in-frame clones and lacks some. This sample yields roughly 28,000 clones, of which roughly 80% are seen a single time; 25% to 30% belongs to the top ten. The sample here was CD4+ or CD8+ T cells sorted from blood, taken in a trial of the OX40 agonist ivuxolimab. These receptors originate from an adult with an advanced solid tumor such as melanoma, head and neck, liver or kidney cancer.

J is TRBJ1-2 and V is TRBV14; no reliable D call. Germline-derived CDR1 and CDR2 are SGHDN and FVKESK. The CDR3 extends over 14 amino acids. Trimming left V 0 bases short and J 6 bases short, with 11 bases between. The CDR3 region is CASSQDVIGNGYTF. The CDR3 nucleotides are TGTGCCAGCAGCCAAGACGTGATCGGAAATGGCTACACCTTC.

The rearrangement links TRBV19 to TRBJ2-1; the match to TRBD2 covers 7 bases. In germline, CDR1 is LNHDA, CDR2 SQIVND (reference sequence). J was trimmed by 4 bases and V by 7 bases; bases with no gene match: 13. This CDR3 has 16 residues. CDR3 sequence: CASIEGSGRPYNEQFF. CDR3 DNA: TGTGCCAGTATCGAGGGTAGCGGGCGGCCTTACAATGAGCAGTTCTTC.

About this clone itself: The junction departs from germline at one end; a sequencing error may be responsible. The sample carries other DNA sequences with the same CDR3. The chain has TRBV5-1 and TRBJ1-1; the D is unclear. The V gene's germline CDR1 is SGHRS and CDR2 YFSETQ. CDR3 size: 10 residues. CDR3 in DNA: TGCGCCAGCACGCAAACTGAGGCTTTCTTT. Translating gives CASTQTEAFF.

As for this clone: One end of the junction varies from germline; a read error may be responsible. The genes are TRBV7-7 and TRBJ2-7, with unresolved D. CDR1 is SSHAT, CDR2 FNYEAQ, per germline (reference sequence). The CDR3 loop spans 14 amino acids. The CDR3 is CASSLDGSSYEQYF. Written as DNA, the CDR3 is TGTGCTAGCAGCTTAGATGGCAGCTCCTACGAGCAGTACTTC.

J is TRBJ2-7 and V is TRBV6-5; 9 nucleotides align to TRBD1. The germline CDR1 and CDR2 sequences are MNHEY and SVGAGI. V gave up 4 bases and J gave up 1 base; unmatched junction bases: 2. The CDR3 contains 14 residues. CDR3 bases: TGTGCCAGCAGTTCCGGGACAGGGTCCTACGAGCAGTACTTC. It is translated as CASSSGTGSYEQYF.

This chain joins TRBV30 and TRBJ1-2, with D unresolved. The V gene lost 3 bases and the J gene lost 7 bases, with 12 bases spanning the gap. CDR3 length equals 12 residues. Per the germline V gene, CDR1 is GTSNPN and CDR2 is SVGIG (reference sequence). The CDR3 DNA is TGTGCCTGGAGAAAGATCGGAGGTGGCTACACCTTC. This translates into CAWRKIGGGYTF.

The chain combines TRBV9 with TRBJ2-1; D is ambiguous. The CDR3 is 13 amino acids. CDR1 is SGDLS and CDR2 is YYNGEE in the germline V gene. V gave up 0 bases and J gave up 5 bases, with 6 bases separating them. The CDR3 reads CASSVGRNNEQFF. As DNA, the CDR3 is TGTGCCAGCAGCGTAGGACGAAACAATGAGCAGTTCTTC.

The chain recombines TRBV19 with TRBJ1-2; no clear D. Per the germline V gene, CDR1 is LNHDA and CDR2 is SQIVND (reference sequence). Trimming took 6 bases from V and 3 from J, leaving 11 bases between them. The CDR3 runs 13 residues. The CDR3 loop is CASRLAGDYGYTF. The CDR3 region has the DNA TGTGCCAGTAGGTTGGCAGGCGACTATGGCTACACCTTC.